Listed below are T cell receptor beta chains from one sample, sequenced in a study of cytomegalovirus exposure and HLA in healthy donors. Assay used: immunoSEQ multiplex PCR; TCRdb lists only in-frame clones, some missing. The sample shows 150,000 to 200,000 clones, more than 75% of them seen only once. What was sequenced was PBMCs. All receptors derive from a woman under 30 in good health and CMV-seronegative. The CDR3 runs from the conserved cysteine through the conserved F or W. Each record gives: V gene, D gene, J gene, clone size, CDR3 DNA, CDR3 protein. D genes are given only for firm matches. Clone sizes are given selectively: once, few, many, or a class where the clone is expanded.

TRBV6-5	NA	TRBJ1-2	NA	TGTGCCAGCGGGCGGGGACTGGGCTATGGCTACACCTTC	CASGRGLGYGYTF
TRBV27	TRBD1	TRBJ2-7	NA	TGTGCCAGCCGCGGGACAGGAGAAACCTACGAGCAGTACTTC	CASRGTGETYEQYF
TRBV7-9	NA	TRBJ1-1	NA	TGTGCCAGCAGCACCAGGGGCTGGGGCACTGAAGCTTTCTTT	CASSTRGWGTEAFF
TRBV5-1	TRBD1	TRBJ2-7	NA	TGCGCCAGCAGCACAGGGACAGGGGGTGACGAGCAGTACTTC	CASSTGTGGDEQYF
TRBV5-4	TRBD2	TRBJ2-1	NA	TGTGCCAGCAGCTTGGGTGGACTAGCGGCGTACAATGAGCAGTTCTTC	CASSLGGLAAYNEQFF
TRBV6-1	NA	TRBJ2-1	few	TGTGCCAGCAGGGTAGGGGCCCGGGATGAGCAGTTCTTC	CASRVGARDEQFF
TRBV7-9	NA	TRBJ1-2	NA	TGTGCCAGCAGCTTAGCTTCCCCGATACGGGGCTATGGCTACACCTTC	CASSLASPIRGYGYTF
TRBV7-9	TRBD1	TRBJ1-5	NA	TGTGCCAGCAGCAGACAGGGGGCAGGTCAGCCCCAGCAGTTT	CASSRQGAGQPQQF
TRBV5-5	TRBD1	TRBJ2-7	NA	TGTGCCAGCAGCCGCGCGCCGGGACAGGGGGGTCAAACGCTCTACGAGCAGTACTTC	CASSRAPGQGGQTLYEQYF
TRBV27	TRBD1	TRBJ2-7	once	TGTGCCAGCAGTTGGGACAGGGGATATGAGTACTTC	CASSWDRGYEYF
TRBV28	NA	TRBJ1-2	NA	TGTGCCAGCAGTGTGACTCCCTCGGGGAGAGGTAACTATGGCTACACCTTC	CASSVTPSGRGNYGYTF
TRBV15	TRBD1	TRBJ1-3	NA	TGTGCCACCAGCAGGGACAGGGGGCCTGGAAACACCATATATTTT	CATSRDRGPGNTIYF
TRBV5-6	NA	TRBJ1-5	NA	TGTGCCAGCACCGCGGGACCGGGTAATAGCAATCAGCCCCAGCATTTT	CASTAGPGNSNQPQHF
TRBV18	TRBD1	TRBJ2-1	NA	TGTGCCAGCTCACCGTTACAGGGGGCAAGTAATGAGCAGTTCTTC	CASSPLQGASNEQFF
TRBV2	TRBD1	TRBJ1-4	NA	TGTGCCACCTTGGGGACAGGGGGCGGTGAAAAACTGTTTTTT	CATLGTGGGEKLFF
TRBV7-3	NA	TRBJ1-1	NA	TGTGCCAGCAGCTTCGGGGAAGGGACTGAAGCTTTCTTT	CASSFGEGTEAFF
TRBV9	NA	TRBJ2-4	few	TGTGCCAGCAGTAATGCAGGGGCTGCCAAAAACATTCAGTACTTC	CASSNAGAAKNIQYF
TRBV7-9	TRBD1	TRBJ2-5	NA	TGTGCCAGCAGCTCCTGGACTCAGGGGGCTCTCTTAGAGACCCAGTACTTC	CASSSWTQGALLETQYF
TRBV19	TRBD1	TRBJ1-4	NA	TGTGCCAGTAGTCCGGCACAGGGGATGGTTGAAAAACTGTTTTTT	CASSPAQGMVEKLFF
TRBV7-2	NA	TRBJ2-7	once	TGTGCCAGCAGCCCGCCCCTAGGGGCGTTCTACGAGCAGTACTTC	CASSPPLGAFYEQYF
TRBV7-9	NA	TRBJ2-7	NA	TGTGCCAGCAGCTTAGGGGCGGGCAGGGGTGAGCAGTACTTC	CASSLGAGRGEQYF
TRBV9	TRBD2	TRBJ2-7	NA	TGTGCCAGCAGCCTGGCGGGGGGCGCCTACGAGCAGTACTTC	CASSLAGGAYEQYF
TRBV6-5	TRBD2	TRBJ2-1	once	TGTGCCAGCAGTTACAGACTAGCTGGGTACAATGAGCAGTTCTTC	CASSYRLAGYNEQFF
TRBV7-2	TRBD2	TRBJ2-5	NA	TGTGCCAGCAGCCGCCAAGGACTAGCGGGAGAGACCCAGTACTTC	CASSRQGLAGETQYF
TRBV15	TRBD1	TRBJ1-5	few	TGTGCCACCAGCCGGCCAGGACAGGGCAATCAGCCCCAGCATTTT	CATSRPGQGNQPQHF
TRBV7-6	NA	TRBJ2-5	NA	TGTGCCAGCAGCCACCGTCTAGCACCCCAAGAGACCCAGTACTTC	CASSHRLAPQETQYF
TRBV7-9	TRBD2	TRBJ2-1	NA	TGTGCCAGCAGCCGCGCGGGAGGCCCCTACAATGAGCAGTTCTTC	CASSRAGGPYNEQFF
TRBV6-5	NA	TRBJ2-5	NA	TGTGCCAGCAGTCTGAGTTGGACAGAAGAGACCCAGTACTTC	CASSLSWTEETQYF
TRBV19	NA	TRBJ1-4	NA	TGTGCCTGCACAGGGCTTGATCGAACAACTAATGAAAAACTGTTTTTT	CACTGLDRTTNEKLFF
TRBV30	NA	TRBJ2-7	NA	TGTGCCTGGGCTAGCTCCTACGAGCAGTACTTC	CAWASSYEQYF
TRBV2	NA	TRBJ2-7	NA	TGTGCCACCACGAAGGACTTCTCCTACGAGCAGTACTTC	CATTKDFSYEQYF
TRBV5-1	TRBD2	TRBJ2-7	NA	TGCGCCAGCAGCCCGCCAGGACTAGCGGGAGGAAGGTTGGGGTCCGAGCAGTACTTC	CASSPPGLAGGRLGSEQYF
TRBV7-6	TRBD1	TRBJ1-3	NA	TGTGCCAGCAGCTTAGGGACAGGGGACGGAAACACCATATATTTT	CASSLGTGDGNTIYF
TRBV5-1	TRBD2	TRBJ2-1	NA	TGCGCCAGCATAGAAGGCGGGGGGCAAAACAATGAGCAGTTCTTC	CASIEGGGQNNEQFF
TRBV10-3	NA	TRBJ2-1	few	TGTGCCGTACACAGGGAACTATCGCCCTACAATGAGCAGTTCTTC	CAVHRELSPYNEQFF
TRBV5-6	TRBD1	TRBJ1-2	NA	TGTGCCAGCAGCTCAGGACAGGGCAGGGGCTATGGCTACACCTTC	CASSSGQGRGYGYTF
TRBV15	NA	TRBJ2-5	NA	TGTGCCACCAGCAGAGATCTAAGGTGGGAGATGGCTAGACGAGAGACCCAGTACTTC	CATSRDLRWEMARRETQYF
TRBV18	TRBD1	TRBJ1-5	NA	TGTGCCAGCTCACCTGACAGGGTTCAGCCCCAGCATTTT	CASSPDRVQPQHF
TRBV5-1	NA	TRBJ1-1	few	TGCGCCAGCAGCTTGCAGGAGAACACTGAAGCTTTCTTT	CASSLQENTEAFF
TRBV9	NA	TRBJ1-6	NA	TGTGCCAGCAGCGCACCCATTCAGGGAAATTCACCCCTCCACTTT	CASSAPIQGNSPLHF
TRBV25-1	TRBD1	TRBJ2-4	NA	TGTGCCAGCAGTGGGGGACAGGAAAACATTCAGTACTTC	CASSGGQENIQYF
TRBV5-1	NA	TRBJ2-7	NA	TGCGCCAGCAGCCCGACAGGGACTCCTTACGAGCAGTACTTC	CASSPTGTPYEQYF